The entry below describes one T cell receptor (beta chain). The antigen is not known. Germline CDR1 SGHTA, CDR2 FQGNSA. This CDR3 spans 16 amino acids. Deletions cut 1 base from V and 2 bases from J, with 15 bases between. The source of the sample is a study of identifying expanded T cells in peripheral blood. Regarding the study as a whole: Differentially abundant clones: roughly 1.2 between replicates, 16.4 at about two weeks, less than 20 at four.

No infections or other immune events were documented during collection. Sequencing was performed with immunoSEQ multiplex PCR; in TCRdb, only in-frame clones are kept and a portion is missing. The table records more than 75,000 clones, roughly 86% of them present only once. The material sequenced was blood. This sequence joins TRBV7-2 and TRBJ2-7; D gene uncertain. This sequence was found in a person aged 18 to 69 in good health. CDR3 nucleotide sequence: TGTGCCAGCAGCTTAGTACCCCTCGCAGGACCCTACGAGCAGTACTTC. It translates to CASSLVPLAGPYEQYF. Full variable domain (outside the CDR3, taken from reference TRBV7-2 and TRBJ2-7): GAGVSQSPSNKVTEKGKDVELRCDPISGHTALYWYRQSLGQGLEFLIYFQGNSAPDKSGLPSDRFSAERTGGSVSTLTIQRTQQEDSAVYLCASSLVPLAGPYEQYFGPGTRLTVT.